This T cell receptor beta chain was sequenced for a study of blood T cells in healthy people across ages. General observations from the study: Roughly linear declines in TCR beta diversity per million T cells occurred with age.

Turning to this clonotype: Its specificity is unknown.

The V end lost 0 bases, the J end lost 9 bases, and 9 bases lay between the germline ends. The CDR3 consists of 12 residues. The germline V gene encodes CDR1 SGHDN and CDR2 FVKESK. Combining a sample-barcoded 5' primer with a J-beta primer mix, a second PCR ran for about 6 to 12 cycles. TCRdb processed the 5' RACE reads anew with MiXCR; each CDR3 protein has one entry. The sample contains about 830,000 distinct CDR3 sequences, roughly 64% of which appear only once. The TCR was taken from a man aged 25 to 45 in good health. Sequencing was carried out using blood. The chain combines TRBV14 with TRBJ2-7; D is perhaps TRBD2 (5 bases). CDR3: CASSQDSAGQYF. Here the CDR3 DNA reads TGTGCCAGCAGCCAAGACAGTGCGGGGCAGTACTTC.